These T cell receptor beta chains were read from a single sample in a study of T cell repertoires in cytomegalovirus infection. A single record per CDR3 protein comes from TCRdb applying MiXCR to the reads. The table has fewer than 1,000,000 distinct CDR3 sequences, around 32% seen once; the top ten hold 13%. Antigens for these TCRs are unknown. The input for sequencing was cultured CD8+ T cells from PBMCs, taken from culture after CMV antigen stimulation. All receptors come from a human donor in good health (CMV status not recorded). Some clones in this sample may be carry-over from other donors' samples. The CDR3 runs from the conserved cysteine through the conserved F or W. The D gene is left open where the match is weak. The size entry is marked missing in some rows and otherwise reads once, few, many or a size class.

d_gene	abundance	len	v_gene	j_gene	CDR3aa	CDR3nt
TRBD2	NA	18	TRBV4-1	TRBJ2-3	CASSQDPTSGGAKDTQYF	TGCGCCAGCAGCCAAGATCCGACTAGCGGGGGGGCCAAAGATACGCAGTATTTT
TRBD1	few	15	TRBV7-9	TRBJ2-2	CASSRPGQGPGELFF	TGTGCCAGCAGCCGGCCCGGACAGGGGCCCGGGGAGCTGTTTTTT
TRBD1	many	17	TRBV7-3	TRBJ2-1	CASSPYGQGLPYNEQFF	TGTGCCAGCAGCCCCTACGGACAGGGGCTTCCCTACAATGAGCAGTTCTTC
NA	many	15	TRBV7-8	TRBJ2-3	CASSFVTGATDTQYF	TGTGCCAGCAGCTTCGTTACGGGGGCCACAGATACGCAGTATTTT
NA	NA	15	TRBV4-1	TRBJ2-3	CASSQERRETDTQYF	TGCGCCAGCAGCCAAGAGAGGCGGGAAACAGATACGCAGTATTTT
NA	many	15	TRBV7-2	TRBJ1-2	CASSLDGPSNYGYTF	TGTGCCAGCAGCTTAGATGGCCCTTCGAACTATGGCTACACCTTC
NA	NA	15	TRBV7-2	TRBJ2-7	CASSLETGRVYEQYF	TGTGCCAGCAGCTTAGAAACAGGGAGGGTATACGAGCAGTACTTC
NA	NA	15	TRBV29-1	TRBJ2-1	CSVDGQGNSYNEQFF	TGCAGCGTTGACGGTCAAGGGAACTCCTACAATGAGCAGTTCTTC
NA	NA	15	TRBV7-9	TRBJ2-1	CASSSQLRVYNEQFF	TGTGCCAGCAGCTCGCAGTTGCGGGTCTACAATGAGCAGTTCTTC
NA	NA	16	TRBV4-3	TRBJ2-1	CASSQDNIDIYNEQFF	TGCGCCAGCAGCCAAGATAATATAGATATTTACAATGAGCAGTTCTTC
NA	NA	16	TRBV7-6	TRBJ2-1	CASRRPRTEGNNEQFF	TGTGCCAGCAGACGGCCCAGGACAGAAGGCAACAATGAGCAGTTCTTC
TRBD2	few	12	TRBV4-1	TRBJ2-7	CASRGGPHEQYF	TGCGCCAGCCGGGGGGGGCCGCACGAGCAGTACTTC
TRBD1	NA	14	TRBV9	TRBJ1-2	CASSARDSTYGYTF	TGTGCCAGCAGCGCCCGGGACAGTACCTATGGCTACACCTTC